These 14 T cell receptor beta chains were all obtained from the same sample, sequenced in a study of blood T cells in healthy people across ages (dated by TCRdb to between 2014 and 2016). The library was prepared using 5' RACE. The data were produced on an Illumina HiSeq 2500. A second 7 to 11 cycle PCR used a sample-barcoded 5' primer and a J-beta primer mix. Through fastp at Q25 and MiXCR, TCRdb rebuilt clones from the public reads, retaining in-frame beta chains. Records with the same CDR3 protein are collapsed into one entry carrying the most frequent genes and DNA. This sample gives hundreds of thousands of distinct CDR3 sequences in total; around 20% of them show up just once. Of the sample, roughly 3.6% is held by the ten largest clones. Sequencing used blood. The receptors come from a man between 65 and 85 years old in good health.

In its sample, this clonotype was seen a few times. The junction departs from germline at one end; a sequencing error may be responsible. The chain couples TRBV14 to TRBJ2-5, with D uncertain. The DNA end lines up better with TRBJ2-7; the J call may be wrong. Per germline, CDR1 SGHDN and CDR2 FVKESK. This CDR3 spans 15 amino acids. The CDR3 loop is CASSQDHRGLYEQYF. The CDR3 region has the DNA TGTGCCAGTAGCCAAGACCACAGAGGATTATACGAGCAGTACTTC.

The chain is built from TRBV29-1 and TRBJ1-4, with D hard to call. This CDR3 comprises 13 residues. V lost 6 bases and J 5 bases, leaving 13 bases between the germline ends. Germline V gives CDR1 SQVTM, CDR2 ANQGSEA. CDR3 region: CSVKASPNEKLFF. CDR3 nucleotide sequence: TGCAGCGTAAAGGCAAGTCCGAATGAAAAACTGTTTTTT.

The rearrangement joins TRBV6-5 to TRBJ1-4; possibly TRBD1 for D (6 bases). This CDR3 comprises 15 residues. V lost 7 bases, J lost 6 bases, and 18 bases lay in between. CDR1 and CDR2 (germline): MNHEY, SVGAGI. CDR3 loop: CASNLSQGFYEKLFF. The CDR3 DNA reads as TGTGCCAGCAATTTAAGTCAGGGGTTTTATGAAAAACTGTTTTTT.

This clonotype was detected a few times. The rearrangement uses TRBV5-5 and TRBJ2-2, with D perhaps matching TRBD2 (5 bases). CDR3 length: 14 residues. V lost 0 bases, J lost 7 bases, and 10 bases lay in between. Per germline, CDR1 SGHKS and CDR2 YYEKEE (reference sequence). DNA of the CDR3: TGTGCCAGCAGCTTGGAACTAGTGGGCGGGGAGCTGTTTTTT. The encoded protein is CASSLELVGGELFF.

The table lists this clonotype with a few counts. The chain recombines TRBV7-2 with TRBJ2-5, with TRBD2 identical over 8 bases. The J call may be wrong; the DNA end is better matched by TRBJ2-7. CDR1 is SGHTA, CDR2 FQGNSA, per germline. The CDR3 contains 15 residues. CDR3 sequence (DNA): TGTGCCAGCAGCGTATCCCTAGCGGGTTTCTACGAGCAGTACTTC. Its translation is CASSVSLAGFYEQYF.

The chain employs TRBV27 and TRBJ2-5; a possible D gene is TRBD1 (6 bases). The J call may be faulty, since TRBJ2-1 better matches the DNA end. The CDR3 totals 15 residues. Germline values: CDR1 MNHEY, CDR2 SMNVEV (reference sequence). The CDR3 region has the DNA TGTGCCAGCAGTCTATACATTACAGGGATCAATGAGCAGTTCTTC. Translated: CASSLYITGINEQFF.

The rearrangement uses TRBV6-8 and TRBJ2-5, with 12 bases identical to TRBD2. The assigned J gene may be wrong: the sequence end matches TRBJ2-7 better. CDR1 and CDR2 (germline): MNHGY, SAAAGT. The CDR3 has 15 residues. The CDR3 spells CASNTTSGSFYEQYF. CDR3 in DNA: TGTGCCAGCAACACGACTAGCGGGAGTTTCTACGAGCAGTACTTC.

The gene calls are TRBV20-1 and TRBJ2-7, with 10 bases fitting TRBD1. V dropped 0 bases and J dropped 6; count of bases not matched to a gene: 8. The CDR3 spans 15 residues. Germline CDR1 and CDR2: DFQATT and SNEGSKA (reference sequence). The CDR3 is CSARDPGTGALEQYF. CDR3 in DNA: TGCAGTGCTAGAGATCCCGGGACAGGGGCCCTCGAGCAGTACTTC.

The CDR3 DNA reads TGTGCCACCAGCGAATTTTCGGGAGTAGGCACTGAAGCTTTCTTT. As protein: CATSEFSGVGTEAFF. J is TRBJ1-1 and V is TRBV15; D not certain. This CDR3 comprises 15 residues. Germline lookup yields CDR1 LNHNV and CDR2 YYDKDF (reference sequence). Deletions cut 5 bases from V and 4 bases from J, with 17 bases between.

This clonotype was recorded many times. The rearrangement links TRBV20-1 to TRBJ2-4, with 14 bases fitting TRBD2. The CDR3 totals 15 residues. CDR1 and CDR2 from the germline V gene are DFQATT and SNEGSKA (reference sequence). Trimming cost V 6 bases and J 12 bases; bases outside gene matches: 13. The CDR3 region has the DNA TGCAGTGCACCTTCCGGGACTAGCGGGAGTATTCGTCAGTACTTC. Translating it yields CSAPSGTSGSIRQYF.

The rearrangement links TRBV6-5 to TRBJ1-1; 8 nucleotides agree with TRBD1. This CDR3 is built from 15 residues. V was clipped by 5 bases and J by 0 bases; unmatched bases: 5. Germline assignment: CDR1 MNHEY and CDR2 SVGAGI. CDR3 DNA: TGTGCCAGCAGTATGACAGGGGACATGAACACTGAAGCTTTCTTT. This codes for CASSMTGDMNTEAFF.

This clonotype has at least ten counts. A read error may account for a junction end that differs from germline. The rearrangement joins TRBV7-3 to TRBJ2-5; unclear D gene. The last part of the DNA fits TRBJ2-1 better; the J call may be wrong. Germline CDR1 reads SGHTA; CDR2 reads FQGTGA. CDR3 size: 13 residues. The CDR3 DNA sequence: TGTGCCAGCGGCTTAATGACCGACAATGAGCAGTTCTTC. Its translation: CASGLMTDNEQFF.

Ten or more counts support this clonotype. This chain joins TRBV2 and TRBJ2-5; possibly TRBD2 for D (5 bases). Germline V lookup: CDR1 SNHLY, CDR2 FYNNEI. V was shortened by 5 bases and J by 2 bases, with 12 bases between the two germline ends. CDR3 length equals 14 residues. The CDR3 loop reads CASSPGLNQETQYF. In DNA form, the CDR3 reads TGTGCCAGCAGTCCCGGACTGAATCAAGAGACCCAGTACTTC.

This clonotype has only a few counts. The chain couples TRBV7-2 to TRBJ2-3; D is perhaps TRBD1 (6 bases). This CDR3 contains 16 residues. Germline values: CDR1 SGHTA, CDR2 FQGNSA. V was cut by 0 bases and J by 1 base, with 11 bases left in between. The CDR3 protein is CASSLATQGRTDTQYF. The CDR3 DNA sequence: TGTGCCAGCAGCTTAGCGACTCAGGGGCGCACAGATACGCAGTATTTT.